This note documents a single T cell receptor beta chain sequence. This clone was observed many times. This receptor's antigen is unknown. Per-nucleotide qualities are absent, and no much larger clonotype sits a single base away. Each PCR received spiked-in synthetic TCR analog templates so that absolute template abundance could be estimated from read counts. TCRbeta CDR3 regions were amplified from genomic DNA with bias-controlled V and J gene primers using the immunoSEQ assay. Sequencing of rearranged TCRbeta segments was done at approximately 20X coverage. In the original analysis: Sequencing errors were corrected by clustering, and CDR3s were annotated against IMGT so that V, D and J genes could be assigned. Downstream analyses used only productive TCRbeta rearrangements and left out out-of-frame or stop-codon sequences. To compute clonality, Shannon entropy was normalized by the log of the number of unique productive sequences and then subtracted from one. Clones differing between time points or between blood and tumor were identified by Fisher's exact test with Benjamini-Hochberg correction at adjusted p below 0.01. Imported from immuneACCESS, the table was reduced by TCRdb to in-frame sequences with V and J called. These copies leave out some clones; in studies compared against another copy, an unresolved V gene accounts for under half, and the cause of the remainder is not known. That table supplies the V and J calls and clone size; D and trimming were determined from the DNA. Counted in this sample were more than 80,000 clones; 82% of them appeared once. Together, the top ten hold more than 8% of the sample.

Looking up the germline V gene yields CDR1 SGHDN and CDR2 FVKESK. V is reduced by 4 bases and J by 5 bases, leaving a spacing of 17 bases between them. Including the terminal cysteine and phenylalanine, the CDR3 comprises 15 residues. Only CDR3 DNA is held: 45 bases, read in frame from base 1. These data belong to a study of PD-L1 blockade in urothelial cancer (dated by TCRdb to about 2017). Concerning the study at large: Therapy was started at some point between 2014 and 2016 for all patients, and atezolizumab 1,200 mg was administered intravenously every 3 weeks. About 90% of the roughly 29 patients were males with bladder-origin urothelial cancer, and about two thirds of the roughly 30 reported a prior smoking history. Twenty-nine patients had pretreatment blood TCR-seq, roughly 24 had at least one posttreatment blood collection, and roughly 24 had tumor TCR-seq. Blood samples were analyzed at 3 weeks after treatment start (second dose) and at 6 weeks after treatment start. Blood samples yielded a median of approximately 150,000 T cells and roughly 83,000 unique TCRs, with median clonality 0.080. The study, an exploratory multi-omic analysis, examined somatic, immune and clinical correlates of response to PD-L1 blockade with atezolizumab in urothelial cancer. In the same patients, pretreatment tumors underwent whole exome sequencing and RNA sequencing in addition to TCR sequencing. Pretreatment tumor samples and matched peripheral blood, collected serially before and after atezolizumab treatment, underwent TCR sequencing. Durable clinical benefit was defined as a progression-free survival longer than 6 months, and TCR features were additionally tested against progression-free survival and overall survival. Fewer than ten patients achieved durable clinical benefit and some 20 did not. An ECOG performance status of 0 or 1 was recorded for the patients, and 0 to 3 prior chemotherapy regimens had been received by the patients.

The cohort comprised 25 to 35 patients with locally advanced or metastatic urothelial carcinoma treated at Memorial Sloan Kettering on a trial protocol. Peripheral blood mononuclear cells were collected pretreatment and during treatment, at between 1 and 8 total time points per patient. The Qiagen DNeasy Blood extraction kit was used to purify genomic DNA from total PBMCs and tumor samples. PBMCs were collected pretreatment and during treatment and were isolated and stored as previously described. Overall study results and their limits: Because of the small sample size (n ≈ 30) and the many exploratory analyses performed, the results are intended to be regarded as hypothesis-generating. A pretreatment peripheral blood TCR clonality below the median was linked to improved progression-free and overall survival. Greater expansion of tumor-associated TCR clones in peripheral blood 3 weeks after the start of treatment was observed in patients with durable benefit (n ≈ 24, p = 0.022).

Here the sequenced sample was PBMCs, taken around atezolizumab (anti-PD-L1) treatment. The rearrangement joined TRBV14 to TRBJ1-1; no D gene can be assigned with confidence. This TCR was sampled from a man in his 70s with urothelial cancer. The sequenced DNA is TGTGCCAGCAGCCCCCTGTCGGGGTGGGAAACTGAAGCTTTCTTT. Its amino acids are CASSPLSGWETEAFF.